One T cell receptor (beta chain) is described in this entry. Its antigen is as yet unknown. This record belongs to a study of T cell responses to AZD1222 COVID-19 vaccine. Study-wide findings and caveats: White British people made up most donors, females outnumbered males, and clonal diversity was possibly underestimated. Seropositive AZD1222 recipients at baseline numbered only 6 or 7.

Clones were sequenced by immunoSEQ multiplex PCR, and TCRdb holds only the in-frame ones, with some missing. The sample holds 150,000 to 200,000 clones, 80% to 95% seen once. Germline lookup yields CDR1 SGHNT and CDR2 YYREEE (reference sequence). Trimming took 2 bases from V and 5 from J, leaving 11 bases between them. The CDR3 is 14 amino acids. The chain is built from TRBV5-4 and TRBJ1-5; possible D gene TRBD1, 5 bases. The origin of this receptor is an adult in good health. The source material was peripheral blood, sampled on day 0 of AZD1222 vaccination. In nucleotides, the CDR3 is TGTGCCAGCAGCTTACCGGGACCCGATCAGCCCCAGCATTTT. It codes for CASSLPGPDQPQHF.